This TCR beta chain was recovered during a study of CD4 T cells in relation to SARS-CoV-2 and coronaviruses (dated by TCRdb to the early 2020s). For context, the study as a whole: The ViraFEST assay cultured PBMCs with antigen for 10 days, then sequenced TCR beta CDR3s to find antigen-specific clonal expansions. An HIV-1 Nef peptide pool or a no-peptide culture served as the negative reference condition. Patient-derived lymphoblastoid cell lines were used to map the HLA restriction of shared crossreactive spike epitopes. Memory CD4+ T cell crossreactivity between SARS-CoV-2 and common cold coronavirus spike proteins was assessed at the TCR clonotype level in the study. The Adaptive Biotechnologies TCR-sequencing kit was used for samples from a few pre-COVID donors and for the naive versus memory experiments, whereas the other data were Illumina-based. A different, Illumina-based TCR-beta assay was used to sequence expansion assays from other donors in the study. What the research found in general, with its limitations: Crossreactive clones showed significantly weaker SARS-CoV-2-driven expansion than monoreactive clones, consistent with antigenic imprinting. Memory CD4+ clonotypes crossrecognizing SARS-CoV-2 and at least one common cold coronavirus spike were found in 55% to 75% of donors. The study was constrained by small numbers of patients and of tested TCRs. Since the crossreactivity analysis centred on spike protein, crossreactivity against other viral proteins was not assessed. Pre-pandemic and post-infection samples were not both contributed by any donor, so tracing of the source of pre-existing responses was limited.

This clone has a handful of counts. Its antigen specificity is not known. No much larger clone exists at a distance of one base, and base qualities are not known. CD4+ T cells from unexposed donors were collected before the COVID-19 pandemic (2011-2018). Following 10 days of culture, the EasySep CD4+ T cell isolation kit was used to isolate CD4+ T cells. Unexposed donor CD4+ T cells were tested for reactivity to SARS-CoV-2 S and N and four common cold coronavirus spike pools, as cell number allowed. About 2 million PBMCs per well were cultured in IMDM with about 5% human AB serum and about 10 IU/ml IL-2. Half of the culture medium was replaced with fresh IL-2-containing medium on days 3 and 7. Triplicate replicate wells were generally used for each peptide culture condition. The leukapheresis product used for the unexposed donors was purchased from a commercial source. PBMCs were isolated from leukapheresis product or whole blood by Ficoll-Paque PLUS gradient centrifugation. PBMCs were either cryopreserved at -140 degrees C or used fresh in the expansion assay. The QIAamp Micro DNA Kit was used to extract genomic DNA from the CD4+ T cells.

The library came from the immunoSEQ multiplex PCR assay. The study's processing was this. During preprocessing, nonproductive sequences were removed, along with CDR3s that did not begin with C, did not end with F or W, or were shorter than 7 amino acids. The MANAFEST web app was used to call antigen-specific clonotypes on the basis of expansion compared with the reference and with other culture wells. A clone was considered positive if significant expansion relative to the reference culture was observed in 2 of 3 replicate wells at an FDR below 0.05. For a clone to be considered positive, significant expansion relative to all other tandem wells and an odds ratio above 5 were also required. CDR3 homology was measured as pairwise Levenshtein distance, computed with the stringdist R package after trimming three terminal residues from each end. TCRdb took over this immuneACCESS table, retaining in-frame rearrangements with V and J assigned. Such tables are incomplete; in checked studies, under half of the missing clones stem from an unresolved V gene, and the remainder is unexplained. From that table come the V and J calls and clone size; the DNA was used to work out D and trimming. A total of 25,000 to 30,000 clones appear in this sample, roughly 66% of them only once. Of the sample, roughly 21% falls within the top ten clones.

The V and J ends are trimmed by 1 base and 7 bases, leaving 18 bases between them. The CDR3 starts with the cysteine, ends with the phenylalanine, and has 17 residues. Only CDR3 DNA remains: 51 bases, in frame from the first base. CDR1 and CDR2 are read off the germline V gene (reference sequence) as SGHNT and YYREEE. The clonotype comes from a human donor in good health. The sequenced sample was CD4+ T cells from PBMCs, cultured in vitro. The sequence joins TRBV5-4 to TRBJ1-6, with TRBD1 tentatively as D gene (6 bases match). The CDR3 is CASSLLGGPTHNSPLHF. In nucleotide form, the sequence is TGTGCCAGCAGCTTGTTGGGGGGCCCTACTCACAATTCACCCCTCCACTTT.